Presented here are 20 T cell receptor beta chains from one specimen sequenced in a study of blood T cell repertoires in COVID-19. Assay used: immunoSEQ multiplex PCR; TCRdb lists only in-frame clones, some missing. The repertoire consists of about 110,000 clones, with 85% occurring once and the leading ten covering 3% to 3.5%. The specimen was peripheral blood. The source is a man in his forties with acute or convalescent COVID-19.

V usage is TRBV7-9 and J usage is TRBJ1-4; D not certain. Trimming left V 1 base short and J 7 bases short, with 10 bases between. This CDR3 is 14 amino acids long. CDR1 and CDR2 from the germline V gene are SEHNR and FQNEAQ (reference sequence). This CDR3 reads CASSLDPLGEKLFF. In DNA form, the CDR3 reads TGTGCCAGCAGCTTAGACCCACTTGGTGAAAAACTGTTTTTT.

This chain connects TRBV7-2 to TRBJ2-7; maybe TRBD2 (5 bases). The CDR3 is made up of 13 amino acids. Trimming cost V 0 bases and J 7 bases, with 10 bases left between them. Germline-derived CDR1 and CDR2 are SGHTA and FQGNSA. CDR3 DNA: TGTGCCAGCAGCTTAGCGGGGAGACTAGAGCAGTACTTC. This translates into CASSLAGRLEQYF.

The DNA for the CDR3 is TGTGCCTGGGAGGGAGGGGGGAGAGATACGCAGTATTTT. Residues: CAWEGGGRDTQYF. This chain uses TRBV30 with TRBJ2-3, with D possibly matching TRBD2 (7 bases). Germline V lookup: CDR1 GTSNPN, CDR2 SVGIG (reference sequence). This CDR3 is 13 amino acids long. The germline V and J ends were trimmed by 5 bases and 5 bases, with 14 bases remaining between them.

The chain carries TRBV4-3 and TRBJ1-3; 8 bases are a match to TRBD1. There are 15 residues in the CDR3. V gave up 4 bases and J gave up 4 bases; unmatched junction bases: 6. Germline values: CDR1 LGHNA, CDR2 YSLEER. CDR3 protein: CASSPNRDRGNTIYF. The CDR3 bases are TGCGCCAGCAGCCCAAACCGGGACAGGGGAAACACCATATATTTT.

V gene TRBV23-1 combines with J gene TRBJ1-1; D not certain. TRBV23-1 is placed among ORFs of uncertain function. V was clipped by 6 bases and J by 5 bases, with 13 bases between them. The CDR3 consists of 13 residues. The CDR3 nucleotides read TGCGCCAGCAGCCGACCTCGGGGAACTGAAGCTTTCTTT. Translating gives CASSRPRGTEAFF.

The chain joins TRBV27 to TRBJ2-5, with a weak D call TRBD1 (6 bases). The germline gives CDR1 MNHEY, CDR2 SMNVEV (reference sequence). The CDR3 has 14 residues. V was trimmed by 5 bases and J by 9 bases, leaving 19 bases between them. CDR3 sequence: CASSPDSFRGSQYF. CDR3 in DNA: TGTGCCAGCAGTCCGGACAGTTTTCGTGGGTCCCAGTACTTC.

This clone was counted once. The chain carries TRBV24-1 and TRBJ2-2; 7 nucleotides line up with TRBD1. Unmatched junction bases numbered 7, after V lost 5 bases and J lost 2 bases. From germline, CDR1 is KGHDR and CDR2 SFDVKD. The CDR3 runs 16 residues. In DNA, the CDR3 is TGTGCCACCAGTGGTTACGGGACAGAAAACACCGGGGAGCTGTTTTTT. Its translation is CATSGYGTENTGELFF.

The chain has TRBV5-1 and TRBJ2-6; D remains ambiguous. This CDR3 comprises 14 residues. Per the germline V gene, CDR1 is SGHRS and CDR2 is YFSETQ. Trimming shortened V by 6 bases and J by 0 bases, and 7 bases separated the two germline ends. CDR3 region: CASMLDSGANVLTF. The CDR3, as DNA: TGCGCCAGCATGTTAGACTCTGGGGCCAACGTCCTGACTTTC.

The J gene is TRBJ1-1, the V gene TRBV12-5; TRBD1 matches at 7 bases. The CDR3 spans 15 residues. The ends lost 7 bases at V and 1 base at J; junction bases unmatched: 9. The germline V gene has CDR1 LGHNT and CDR2 FRNRAP. The CDR3 spells CASERTDRENTEAFF. CDR3 DNA: TGTGCTAGTGAACGAACCGACAGGGAGAACACTGAAGCTTTCTTT.

V is TRBV6-2 or TRBV6-3 and J is TRBJ1-5; no clear D. Trimming took off 2 bases at V and 9 bases at J, with 17 bases between the two ends. The CDR3 runs 15 residues. CDR1 MNHEY and CDR2 SVGEGT come from the germline V gene. CDR3: CASSYGRQSGWPQHF. DNA for the CDR3: TGTGCCAGCAGTTACGGCAGACAATCAGGATGGCCCCAGCATTTT.

This chain connects TRBV6-1 to TRBJ2-2; D may be TRBD1 (6 bases). The CDR3 is 17 residues long. Trimming removed 2 bases at V and 1 base at J, with 14 bases between. Per germline, CDR1 MNHNS and CDR2 SASEGT. The CDR3 DNA reads TGTGCCAGCAGTGAATCTTCCGGGACAATGAACACCGGGGAGCTGTTTTTT. Translation: CASSESSGTMNTGELFF.

The V gene is TRBV7-2, the J gene TRBJ2-2; 8 bases fit TRBD1. The J segment lost 5 bases and the V segment lost 4 bases, leaving 6 bases of the junction unmatched. CDR1 is SGHTA, CDR2 FQGNSA, per germline. This CDR3 has 15 residues. The CDR3 nucleotides read TGTGCCAGCAGCTCCTCAGGGGGCGCAACCGGGGAGCTGTTTTTT. Amino acids: CASSSSGGATGELFF. Full variable domain (missing parts from reference TRBV7-2 and TRBJ2-2): GAGVSQSPSNKVTEKGKDVELRCDPISGHTALYWYRQSLGQGLEFLIYFQGNSAPDKSGLPSDRFSAERTGGSVSTLTIQRTQQEDSAVYLCASSSSGGATGELFFGEGSRLTVL.

The chain links TRBV5-1 to TRBJ2-3; 14 nucleotides match TRBD2. In germline, CDR1 is SGHRS, CDR2 YFSETQ. The V segment lost 4 bases and the J segment 4 bases; nucleotides outside the gene matches: 2. CDR3 length equals 15 residues. This chain's CDR3 is CASSTTSGGADTQYF. CDR3 in DNA: TGCGCCAGCAGCACGACTAGCGGGGGGGCAGATACGCAGTATTTT.

The chain uses TRBV13 and TRBJ1-1; 8 nucleotides line up with TRBD1. This CDR3 is built from 13 residues. Germline V gene sequence: CDR1 PRHDT, CDR2 FYEKMQ (reference sequence). Trimming at V came to 5 bases and at J to 5 bases, leaving 4 bases not matched to a gene. CDR3 sequence: CASSLQGATEAFF. Here the CDR3 DNA reads TGTGCCAGCAGCCTTCAGGGGGCGACTGAAGCTTTCTTT.

The J gene is TRBJ2-6, the V gene TRBV6-2 or TRBV6-3, with 7 bases identical to TRBD1. The CDR3 has 18 residues. CDR1 and CDR2 from the germline V gene are MNHEY and SVGEGT. The junction had 11 bases not matched to a gene; V was cut back by 6 bases and J by 0 bases. CDR3 DNA sequence: TGTGCCAGCAGCCCGGGACAGCTCGTATACTCTGGGGCCAACGTCCTGACTTTC. This translates into CASSPGQLVYSGANVLTF.

The J gene is TRBJ2-3, the V gene TRBV5-5; TRBD1 might be the D (6 bases). The CDR3 totals 18 residues. Germline V gene data show CDR1 as SGHKS and CDR2 as YYEKEE (reference sequence). Between the trimmed V and J ends, which lost 1 base and 5 bases, there was a span of 23 bases. CDR3 in amino acids: CASSLLSGHGRDKDTQYF. The CDR3 DNA reads as TGTGCCAGCAGCTTGTTGAGCGGCCATGGCAGGGACAAAGATACGCAGTATTTT.

V and J are TRBV3-1 (or the pseudogene TRBV3-2) and TRBJ1-2; the match to TRBD1 covers 9 bases. The CDR3 extends over 13 amino acids. The trim removed 2 bases at V and 6 bases at J, leaving 1 base unmatched. Looked up from germline, CDR1 is LGHDT and CDR2 is YNNKEL (reference sequence). The chain's CDR3 is CASSQRTGDGYTF. The CDR3 DNA sequence: TGTGCCAGCAGCCAACGGACAGGGGATGGCTACACCTTC.

J is TRBJ2-2 and V is TRBV15, with 9 nucleotides matching TRBD1. CDR1 is LNHNV, CDR2 YYDKDF, per germline (reference sequence). The CDR3 spans 16 residues. With 3 bases clipped from V and 6 bases from J, the junction kept 8 bases outside the gene matches. CDR3 sequence reads: CATSSFGQGRSGELFF. DNA for the CDR3: TGTGCCACCAGCAGTTTTGGACAGGGGAGGTCCGGGGAGCTGTTTTTT.

This chain connects TRBV30 to TRBJ2-7, with D maybe TRBD1 (5 bases). From germline, CDR1 is GTSNPN and CDR2 SVGIG (reference sequence). The CDR3 is made up of 12 amino acids. Trimming shortened V by 3 bases and J by 2 bases, and 8 bases separated the two germline ends. The CDR3 DNA is TGTGCCTGGAGCCCGGACACCTACGAGCAGTACTTC. Amino acids: CAWSPDTYEQYF.

The chain uses TRBV24-1 and TRBJ2-1, with TRBD1 identical over 9 bases. Looked up from germline, CDR1 is KGHDR and CDR2 is SFDVKD. The CDR3 spans 17 residues. With 3 bases clipped from V and 9 bases from J, the junction kept 14 bases outside the gene matches. The CDR3 DNA is TGTGCCACCAGTGATATAAGGACAGGGGAACATGGAACTGAGCAGTTCTTC. It specifies CATSDIRTGEHGTEQFF.